The 8 T cell receptor beta chains reported below all come from one sample, sequenced in a study of shared clonotypes between healthy human individuals. Data came from immunoSEQ multiplex PCR; TCRdb stores just in-frame clones and leaves some out. The profile covers approximately 2,300,000 clones, with less than 95% appearing a single time and 0.3% to 0.4% taken by the ten largest. The sequencing input was naive CD4+ T cells from PBMCs. Specified subset: CD45RA+ positively selected. The receptors originated from a man between 18 and 29 years old in good health. Some clones in this sample may be carry-over from other donors' samples.

This sequence joins TRBV18 and TRBJ1-5, with TRBD1 matching 7 bases. Trimming cost V 3 bases and J 3 bases; bases outside gene matches: 5. CDR1 and CDR2 from the germline V gene are KGHSH and LQKENI. This CDR3 region has 15 residues. DNA for the CDR3: TGTGCCAGCTCACCTCAGGGGGGAGACAATCAGCCCCAGCATTTT. Protein sequence: CASSPQGGDNQPQHF.

J is TRBJ1-2 and V is TRBV7-8; D perhaps matches TRBD1 (6 bases). The germline V and J ends were trimmed by 1 base and 4 bases, with 13 bases remaining between them. This CDR3 is 15 amino acids long. Per germline, CDR1 SGHVS and CDR2 FQNEAQ. The CDR3 DNA sequence: TGTGCCAGCAGCTTAGGAGGGGGGCAGATCTATGGCTACACCTTC. Translating it yields CASSLGGGQIYGYTF.

This clone was seen a single time. At the DNA level, this CDR3 is encoded by other sequences in the same sample as well. The chain couples TRBV18 to TRBJ2-7, with TRBD1 matching 10 bases. V was clipped by 0 bases and J by 3 bases; unmatched bases: 2. The CDR3 contains 15 residues. Germline V gives CDR1 KGHSH, CDR2 LQKENI. CDR3 in DNA: TGTGCCAGCTCACCACCCCGGACAGGGGGCTACGAGCAGTACTTC. Translation gives CASSPPRTGGYEQYF.

The rearrangement joins TRBV11-2 to TRBJ2-5; D is unresolved. CDR3 length: 14 residues. Germline values: CDR1 SGHAT, CDR2 FQNNGV. The V end lost 5 bases, the J end lost 1 base, and 11 bases lay between the germline ends. The CDR3 is CASSPQAGQETQYF. In DNA, the CDR3 is TGTGCCAGCAGCCCCCAAGCAGGCCAAGAGACCCAGTACTTC.

The chain carries TRBV28 and TRBJ1-4, with D hard to call. The ends were cut back, 5 bases at V and 1 base at J, with 11 bases in the middle. The length of the CDR3 is 15 residues. From germline, CDR1 is MDHEN and CDR2 SYDVKM. The CDR3 DNA is TGTGCCAGCAGTCCCCCGCCAGGAACTAATGAAAAACTGTTTTTT. Residues: CASSPPPGTNEKLFF.

This sequence joins TRBV18 and TRBJ2-4; D unclear. V was pared by 0 bases and J by 3 bases, with 9 bases between. The CDR3 contains 15 residues. Germline CDR1 KGHSH, CDR2 LQKENI. The CDR3 sequence is CASSPPVDGKNIQYF. The DNA for the CDR3 is TGTGCCAGCTCACCACCGGTCGATGGCAAAAACATTCAGTACTTC.

This rearrangement joins TRBV19 to TRBJ2-3; 10 nucleotides align to TRBD2. CDR3 length: 14 amino acids. Germline lookup yields CDR1 LNHDA and CDR2 SQIVND (reference sequence). With V trimmed by 6 bases and J by 4 bases, 4 bases remained unmatched. CDR3: CASSLAGVSDTQYF. CDR3 bases: TGTGCCAGTAGCCTAGCGGGAGTATCAGATACGCAGTATTTT.

The CDR3 DNA is TGTGCCAGCAGGCCCCAGGGGGCGCGGGCTTTCTTT. Its protein is CASRPQGARAFF. The V call is TRBV28, the J call TRBJ1-1; 8 positions agree with TRBD1. V shed 6 bases and J 11 bases; nucleotides not matched to a gene: 8. From germline, CDR1 is MDHEN and CDR2 SYDVKM. The CDR3 length is 12 residues.